This TCR beta chain stems from a study of T-cell memory formation after mild COVID-19. Study-level points and caveats: Some SARS-CoV-2-responding clones were already detected in memory before infection. Later expanders leaned CD4+, whereas day 15 to 85 contracting clones were balanced CD4/CD8.

Remarks on this clonotype: Antigen: not known.

The TCR alpha and TCR beta cDNA libraries, bearing sample barcodes and UMIs, were generated by 5'RACE using constant-segment primers. One entry per CDR3 protein results from TCRdb running MiXCR on the 5' RACE reads. The profile shows roughly 280,000 distinct CDR3 sequences, 8% to 10% of them singletons. The CDR3 has 16 residues. Trimming cost V 6 bases and J 2 bases, with 17 bases left between them. The V and J genes are TRBV12-3 or TRBV12-4 and TRBJ1-5, with a possible D match to TRBD1 (5 bases). The clonotype originates from a man between 18 and 35 years old who had mild COVID-19 (a few samples of this study predate the infection). Cell type and time point are not known. The sample taken for sequencing was PBMCs or a T cell subset sorted from them (not recorded which). DNA of the CDR3: TGTGCCAGCAGACTATCACTGGGGGAGGGCAATCAGCCCCAGCATTTT. Protein sequence: CASRLSLGEGNQPQHF.